The following is a T cell receptor (beta chain) sequence with its context. At one boundary the junction diverges from the germline segment, which might be a read error. The record originates from a study of T cell changes during pregnancy in multiple sclerosis. Germline CDR1 SGHDT, CDR2 YYEEEE. CDR3 size: 16 residues. TCRdb's table, derived via immunoSEQ multiplex PCR, lists solely in-frame clones and lacks some. The table has about 17,000 clones, 87% seen once; the top ten hold roughly 14%. The source was CD8+ T cells from peripheral blood mononuclear cells, collected in the third trimester of pregnancy. The source of this sequence is a female donor in good health, enrolled as a control in a pregnancy study. The J gene is TRBJ2-3, the V gene TRBV5-6, with D possibly TRBD2 on 5 matching bases. CDR3 nucleotides: TGTGCCAGCAGCTTGGCGACGGACTCCAGCAGAGATACGCAGTATTTT. Translation: CASSLATDSSRDTQYF.